The 13 T cell receptor beta chains given below trace back to one sample, sequenced in a study of T-cell memory formation after mild COVID-19. TCRdb passed the 5' RACE reads through MiXCR, listing each CDR3 protein once. The table shows about 210,000 distinct CDR3 sequences, with around 25% occurring only once. The material sequenced was PBMCs or a T cell subset sorted from them (not recorded which). The receptors were sampled from an adult woman who had mild COVID-19 (a few samples of this study predate the infection). Cell type and time point are not known.

A few counts support this clonotype. The chain is built from TRBV7-9 and TRBJ1-4, with D possibly being TRBD1 (5 bases). With 3 bases removed from V and 3 bases from J, the gap between germline ends came to 11 bases. Looked up from germline, CDR1 is SEHNR and CDR2 is FQNEAQ (reference sequence). CDR3 size: 15 residues. CDR3 amino acids: CASSFDSLANEKLFF. In nucleotides, the CDR3 is TGTGCCAGCAGCTTCGACAGTTTGGCTAATGAAAAACTGTTTTTT.

This clonotype was found a few times. This sequence joins TRBV12-3 or TRBV12-4 and TRBJ1-1; D is ambiguous. CDR3 length equals 12 residues. Trimming removed 1 base from V and 7 bases from J, with 7 bases in between. CDR3 protein: CASSLEEVEAFF. The CDR3, as DNA: TGTGCCAGCAGTTTAGAGGAGGTTGAAGCTTTCTTT.

This clonotype has more than one count but fewer than ten. The J gene is TRBJ1-4, the V gene TRBV7-9; D is uncertain. The V end was cut by 1 base, the J end by 4 bases, with 7 bases between. Looked up from germline, CDR1 is SEHNR and CDR2 is FQNEAQ (reference sequence). The CDR3 consists of 14 residues. As DNA, the CDR3 is TGTGCCAGCAGCTTAGGACACAATAATGAAAAACTGTTTTTT. Translated: CASSLGHNNEKLFF. The full variable domain, with the rest looked up from reference TRBV7-9 and TRBJ1-4, is DTGVSQNPRHKITKRGQNVTFRCDPISEHNRLYWYRQTLGQGPEFLTYFQNEAQLEKSRLLSDRFSAERPKGSFSTLEIQRTEQGDSAMYLCASSLGHNNEKLFFGSGTQLSVL.

This chain connects TRBV29-1 to TRBJ1-4, with D possibly TRBD1 on 6 matching bases. V shed 0 bases and J shed 0 bases, with 17 bases lying between them. Germline-derived CDR1 and CDR2 are SQVTM and ANQGSEA. This CDR3 region has 18 residues. The CDR3 spells CSVEDLSAGDTTNEKLFF. The DNA of the CDR3 is TGCAGCGTTGAAGATCTCAGCGCAGGGGACACAACTAATGAAAAACTGTTTTTT.

V is TRBV9 and J is TRBJ2-1; 11 bases agree with TRBD2. CDR1 SGDLS and CDR2 YYNGEE come from the germline V gene. V shed 0 bases and J 10 bases; nucleotides not matched to a gene: 6. This CDR3 contains 15 residues. CDR3 nucleotides: TGTGCCAGCAGCGTAGTTAGCGGGAGGGCCGGGGAGCAGTTCTTC. Translating it yields CASSVVSGRAGEQFF.

The rearrangement joins TRBV11-2 to TRBJ2-2, with TRBD2 as a possible D gene (6 bases). V lost 7 bases and J lost 6, with 24 bases in between. Germline CDR1 reads SGHAT; CDR2 reads FQNNGV. There are 17 residues in the CDR3. The CDR3 here is CASNLLGPSAGSGELFF. CDR3 nucleotides: TGTGCCAGCAACCTACTGGGCCCTAGCGCGGGTTCCGGGGAGCTGTTTTTT.

This clonotype has a handful of counts. This CDR3 is CASSRGLAGDLAKNIQYF. Written as DNA, the CDR3 is TGCGCCAGCAGCCGGGGACTAGCGGGGGACCTAGCCAAAAACATTCAGTACTTC. The chain links TRBV4-1 to TRBJ2-4; 14 bases match TRBD2. Germline V CDR1 and CDR2: MGHRA, YSYEKL. The CDR3 extends over 18 amino acids. Trimming cost V 4 bases and J 0 bases; bases outside gene matches: 5.

V usage is TRBV12-3 or TRBV12-4 and J usage is TRBJ2-7; a weak D match, TRBD1 (5 bases). This CDR3 comprises 13 residues. Between the trimmed V and J ends, which lost 6 bases and 3 bases, there was a span of 12 bases. CDR3 nucleotide sequence: TGTGCCAGCAGAAGGGGAATCAACTACGAGCAGTACTTC. This gives the protein CASRRGINYEQYF.

The chain recombines TRBV6-5 with TRBJ1-2; D is uncertain. The CDR3 is made up of 11 amino acids. Germline V gene lookup returns CDR1 MNHEY and CDR2 SVGAGI. V was cut by 6 bases and J by 4 bases, with 6 bases left in between. Here the CDR3 reads CASRQTYGYTF. The CDR3 nucleotides are TGTGCCAGCAGACAGACCTATGGCTACACCTTC.

This clonotype has a handful of counts. The chain joins TRBV7-2 to TRBJ2-5, with D possibly called TRBD1 or TRBD2 (5 bases each). The CDR3 length is 17 residues. The germline V and J ends were trimmed by 5 bases and 2 bases, with 21 bases remaining between them. Looked up from germline, CDR1 is SGHTA and CDR2 is FQGNSA. Here the CDR3 DNA reads TGTGCCAGCAGCGTCTCCTCCGCCGGGACCCGGCAAGAGACCCAGTACTTC. It is translated as CASSVSSAGTRQETQYF.

This clonotype was observed a few times. CDR3 DNA sequence: TGTGCCAGCAGCTTAGCGGCAGGCTCCGGCTACACCTTC. It yields the protein CASSLAAGSGYTF. The chain links TRBV7-8 to TRBJ1-2; no firm D call. The germline V and J ends were trimmed by 0 bases and 8 bases, with 10 bases remaining between them. Germline V gene sequence: CDR1 SGHVS, CDR2 FQNEAQ. This CDR3 spans 13 amino acids.

J is TRBJ1-2 and V is TRBV12-3 or TRBV12-4; 9 bases fit TRBD1. The junction had 6 bases not matched to a gene; V was cut back by 6 bases and J by 4 bases. The CDR3 sequence is 14 residues long. The DNA of the CDR3 is TGTGCCAGCAGACTCGAGGGACAGGGCTATGGCTACACCTTC. This sequence encodes CASRLEGQGYGYTF.

The gene calls are TRBV5-1 and TRBJ1-1, with D maybe TRBD1 (5 bases). The V gene's germline CDR1 is SGHRS and CDR2 YFSETQ. Trimming shortened V by 4 bases and J by 13 bases, and 11 bases separated the two germline ends. The length of the CDR3 is 10 residues. DNA of the CDR3: TGCGCCAGCAGCCCGGCGGGGGTTTTCTTT. It translates to CASSPAGVFF.